This passage covers 15 T cell receptor beta chains from one sample sequenced in a study of T cell responses to AZD1222 COVID-19 vaccine. The table came from immunoSEQ multiplex PCR; TCRdb's copy has only in-frame clones and leaves some out. Of 100,000 or so clones listed, about nine tenths are singletons. The material sequenced was peripheral blood, taken on day 0 of AZD1222 vaccination. The receptors originated from an adult in good health.

V gene TRBV19 combines with J gene TRBJ2-7, with 9 bases fitting TRBD1. CDR3 length equals 15 residues. V lost 3 bases to trimming and J lost 2 bases; unmatched junction nucleotides: 5. Germline-derived CDR1 and CDR2 are LNHDA and SQIVND (reference sequence). CDR3 in amino acids: CASSIQDRGPYEQYF. Written as DNA, the CDR3 is TGTGCCAGTAGTATCCAGGACAGGGGTCCCTACGAGCAGTACTTC.

The chain combines TRBV7-9 with TRBJ1-2; unclear D gene. The V gene lost 4 bases and the J gene lost 4 bases, with 10 bases spanning the gap. CDR3 length: 13 amino acids. Germline V lookup: CDR1 SEHNR, CDR2 FQNEAQ (reference sequence). The CDR3: CASSSTSGYGYTF. The DNA for the CDR3 is TGTGCCAGCAGCTCTACCTCAGGCTATGGCTACACCTTC.

V is TRBV27 and J is TRBJ1-3; no clear D gene. With 3 bases removed from V and 4 bases from J, the gap between germline ends came to 7 bases. Germline V gives CDR1 MNHEY, CDR2 SMNVEV (reference sequence). This CDR3 has 13 residues. CDR3 in DNA: TGTGCCAGCAGTTTTCCATCAGGAAACACCATATATTTT. Its translation is CASSFPSGNTIYF.

This chain joins TRBV30 and TRBJ2-3; D remains unclear. The CDR3 runs to 13 residues. Deletions cut 2 bases from V and 2 bases from J, with 8 bases between. Germline-derived CDR1 and CDR2 are GTSNPN and SVGIG (reference sequence). CDR3 protein: CAWSFQITDTQYF. CDR3 coding DNA: TGTGCCTGGAGTTTTCAAATCACAGATACGCAGTATTTT.

This clone occurred a few times. The J gene is TRBJ2-7, the V gene TRBV6-6, with 8 nucleotides matching TRBD2. The CDR3 is 14 amino acids. Trimming removed 5 bases from V and 3 bases from J; junction bases left unmatched: 6. Germline CDR1 and CDR2: MNHNY and SVGAGI (reference sequence). The CDR3, as DNA: TGTGCCAGCAGTAGCCGGGAGGGTTACTACGAGCAGTACTTC. It encodes CASSSREGYYEQYF.

The J gene is TRBJ1-4, the V gene TRBV27, with a tentative D call TRBD1 (6 bases). Germline V lookup: CDR1 MNHEY, CDR2 SMNVEV (reference sequence). Trimming took 0 bases from V and 8 from J, leaving 16 bases between them. The CDR3 length is 16 residues. The CDR3 coding sequence is TGTGCCAGCAGTTTATCTGTTCAGGGGTTAGAAGAAAAACTGTTTTTT. Translation: CASSLSVQGLEEKLFF.

As regards this clone: Other DNA sequences from this sample encode an identical CDR3 as well. The chain links TRBV6-6 to TRBJ2-7, with D unresolved. The CDR3 consists of 13 residues. Trimming left V 4 bases short and J 0 bases short, with 7 bases between. CDR1 is MNHNY and CDR2 is SVGAGI in the germline V gene (reference sequence). CDR3 coding DNA: TGTGCCAGCAGTTCCGCTAGCTCCTACGAGCAGTACTTC. Its protein is CASSSASSYEQYF.

The table lists this clone with a few counts. This chain connects TRBV4-3 to TRBJ2-7; 7 bases are a match to TRBD2. The CDR3 spans 21 residues. Germline CDR1 reads LGHNA; CDR2 reads YSLEER. The junction had 25 bases not matched to a gene; V was cut back by 0 bases and J by 5 bases. CDR3 sequence reads: CASSQDDSGGSFNVRRDEQYF. CDR3 DNA sequence: TGCGCCAGCAGCCAAGATGATAGTGGCGGGAGTTTTAACGTTAGGAGGGACGAGCAGTACTTC.

The chain employs TRBV30 and TRBJ2-5; 13 nucleotides line up with TRBD2. Germline V CDR1 and CDR2: GTSNPN, SVGIG (reference sequence). V was clipped by 2 bases and J by 5 bases; unmatched bases: 8. The CDR3 totals 16 residues. The CDR3 DNA reads TGTGCCTGGAGTTGGACTAGCGGGAGTTATGGTGAGACCCAGTACTTC. Its translation is CAWSWTSGSYGETQYF.

The chain is built from TRBV11-2 and TRBJ1-2; D is perhaps TRBD1 (6 bases). V shed 1 base and J shed 4 bases, with 10 bases lying between them. This CDR3 is 14 amino acids long. Germline CDR1 and CDR2: SGHAT and FQNNGV. Here the CDR3 DNA reads TGTGCCAGCAGCTTAGTTCGGACAGCCTATGGCTACACCTTC. This sequence encodes CASSLVRTAYGYTF.

This chain connects TRBV20-1 to TRBJ2-1, with 11 bases that match TRBD2. There are 17 residues in the CDR3. Per the germline V gene, CDR1 is DFQATT and CDR2 is SNEGSKA (reference sequence). J was trimmed by 3 bases and V by 3 bases; bases with no gene match: 10. The CDR3 DNA sequence: TGCAGTGCTAGTAGTGGGGCCGGGACTAGCGGCTACAATGAGCAGTTCTTC. Translation: CSASSGAGTSGYNEQFF.

The chain employs TRBV19 and TRBJ1-4; the D gene is possibly TRBD1 (6 bases). There are 16 residues in the CDR3. Trimming left V 4 bases short and J 3 bases short, with 15 bases between. Germline CDR1 LNHDA, CDR2 SQIVND (reference sequence). The CDR3, as DNA: TGTGCCAGTAGTAGGGGAGGGGGAGTTGCTAATGAAAAACTGTTTTTT. This sequence encodes CASSRGGGVANEKLFF. Full variable domain (rest looked up from reference TRBV19 and TRBJ1-4): DGGITQSPKYLFRKEGQNVTLSCEQNLNHDAMYWYRQDPGQGLRLIYYSQIVNDFQKGDIAEGYSVSREKKESFPLTVTSAQKNPTAFYLCASSRGGGVANEKLFFGSGTQLSVL.

This sequence joins TRBV5-1 and TRBJ1-2, with TRBD1 as a possible D gene (5 bases). Germline CDR1 is SGHRS and CDR2 is YFSETQ. V dropped 0 bases and J dropped 4 bases, with 13 bases sitting between them. This CDR3 comprises 15 residues. CDR3: CASSLGAGMGYGYTF. In DNA form, the CDR3 reads TGCGCCAGCAGCTTGGGGGCAGGGATGGGCTATGGCTACACCTTC.

The gene calls are TRBV28 and TRBJ2-2; D is unclear. The CDR3 spans 15 residues. Trimming stripped 6 bases from V and 5 bases from J, with 16 bases between. Germline-derived CDR1 and CDR2 are MDHEN and SYDVKM. CDR3 residues: CASRGGETWTGELFF. The CDR3 DNA reads TGTGCCAGCAGGGGTGGGGAAACTTGGACCGGGGAGCTGTTTTTT.

In regard to this clone: At one boundary the junction diverges from the germline segment, which might be a read error. The chain is built from TRBV18 and TRBJ1-5, with D uncertain. Per the germline V gene, CDR1 is KGHSH and CDR2 is LQKENI. CDR3 length: 15 amino acids. DNA for the CDR3: TGTGCCAACTCACCAGAGGCGTATAGCAATCAGCCCCAGCATTTT. It encodes CANSPEAYSNQPQHF.